Presented here are 26 T cell receptor beta chains from one specimen sequenced in a study of CXCR3-negative and CXCR3-positive naive CD8 T cells. Points from the study as a whole: For CXCR3-positive naive cells, TRB CDR3s were more hydrophobic than those of CXCR3-negative naive cells.

5' RACE that incorporated UMI labels was used to prepare the TRB cDNA libraries. TCRdb re-called the 5' RACE reads and gives one entry per CDR3 protein, without DNA. This sample carries about 98,000 distinct CDR3 sequences, with roughly 0.99% going to the ten biggest clones. For these receptors, no antigen is known. The sample was naive CXCR3+ CD8+ T cells from blood. The subset here: CD45RO-CCR7+CD27+CD95- naive CD8+ T cells expressing CXCR3 (TNR3+). These receptors were taken from a human donor in good health. Some clones in this sample may be carry-over from other donors' samples.

The rearrangement links TRBV29-1 to TRBJ2-1; the TCRdb D gene call, TRBD2, has no DNA to confirm it. The CDR3 has 17 amino acids. Germline V gene data show CDR1 as SQVTM and CDR2 as ANQGSEA. This chain's CDR3 is CSPPPTSGRATYNEQFF.

V gene TRBV6-2 or TRBV6-3 combines with J gene TRBJ2-1. This CDR3 region has 14 residues. Germline CDR1 and CDR2: MNHEY and SVGEGT. The CDR3 region is CASSPALPYNEQFF.

The genes are TRBV27 and TRBJ2-7; checking the TCRdb D call of TRBD2 is not possible without DNA. Germline loops: CDR1 MNHEY, CDR2 SMNVEV (reference sequence). The CDR3 contains 16 residues. CDR3 sequence: CASSPEREALAYEQYF.

V and J are TRBV7-9 and TRBJ2-7; TCRdb outputs TRBD1, but without DNA this stays unchecked. Germline V gene lookup returns CDR1 SEHNR and CDR2 FQNEAQ (reference sequence). This CDR3 has 11 amino acids. The CDR3 loop is CASGTEGASYF. Full variable domain (outside the CDR3, taken from reference TRBV7-9 and TRBJ2-7): DTGVSQNPRHKITKRGQNVTFRCDPISEHNRLYWYRQTLGQGPEFLTYFQNEAQLEKSRLLSDRFSAERPKGSFSTLEIQRTEQGDSAMYLCASGTEGASYFGPGTRLTVT.

CDR3 sequence reads: CASGYLPTKAEQYF. The chain recombines TRBV5-5 with TRBJ2-7. Germline CDR1 SGHKS, CDR2 YYEKEE (reference sequence). The CDR3 sequence is 14 residues long.

The chain links TRBV14 to TRBJ2-1. Germline CDR1 is SGHDN and CDR2 is FVKESK. This CDR3 comprises 14 residues. The CDR3 reads CASSQDFGDNEQFF.

The chain combines TRBV12-3 or TRBV12-4 with TRBJ2-5. This CDR3 has 14 residues. The CDR3 loop is CASTPGYSDETQYF.

The chain's CDR3 is CASSSLSGGASNEQYF. This chain links TRBV6-5 with TRBJ2-7; TCRdb proposes TRBD2, but this gene call is untestable without DNA. The CDR3 extends over 16 amino acids. In germline, CDR1 is MNHEY, CDR2 SVGAGI.

The chain joins TRBV7-3 to TRBJ2-1; TCRdb names TRBD1, which stays unverified in the absence of DNA. CDR3 length equals 15 residues. Germline lookup yields CDR1 SGHTA and CDR2 FQGTGA. The CDR3 region is CASNLGTGGDNEQFF.

V and J are TRBV6-2 or TRBV6-3 and TRBJ2-1; as DNA is missing, the TRBD1 call by TCRdb cannot be tested. Germline-derived CDR1 and CDR2 are MNHEY and SVGEGT. The CDR3 length is 14 residues. CDR3 amino acids: CASSSGGSYNEQFF.

The chain has TRBV7-6 and TRBJ2-1; TCRdb designates TRBD2, a call that cannot be tested without DNA. CDR3 length: 13 amino acids. CDR1 and CDR2 from the germline V gene are SGHVS and FNYEAQ. The CDR3 region is CASSLLAGYEQFF.

This sequence joins TRBV10-3 and TRBJ2-7. Per germline, CDR1 ENHRY and CDR2 SYGVKD. The CDR3 length is 16 residues. This CDR3 reads CAISESMDSSSYEQYF.

This CDR3 is CASTHWAEGPNTEAFF. The rearrangement uses TRBV19 and TRBJ1-1. CDR1 and CDR2 from the germline V gene are LNHDA and SQIVND (reference sequence). The CDR3 is 16 amino acids.

The rearrangement uses TRBV3-1 and TRBJ2-7; the TCRdb call, TRBD2, lacks DNA for checking. This CDR3 has 14 residues. Germline V lookup: CDR1 LGHDT, CDR2 YNNKEL (reference sequence). This CDR3 is CASSPAGGGYEQYF.

The rearrangement links TRBV7-9 to TRBJ2-1; TCRdb's assignment of TRBD1 cannot be checked, as there is no DNA. The CDR3 is 16 residues long. Germline CDR1 and CDR2: SEHNR and FQNEAQ (reference sequence). CDR3 sequence: CASSLERTSSYNEQFF.

The chain is built from TRBV20-1 and TRBJ2-3; the D call of TRBD2 rests on TCRdb alone, since no DNA is present to check it. Germline V gene data show CDR1 as DFQATT and CDR2 as SNEGSKA (reference sequence). CDR3 length equals 20 residues. CDR3 amino acids: CSASPRGLAGAQLGTDTQYF.

The chain is built from TRBV11-2 and TRBJ2-7; TCRdb calls TRBD2, which cannot be checked without DNA. The CDR3 is 15 amino acids. Germline V gene sequence: CDR1 SGHAT, CDR2 FQNNGV. The CDR3 protein is CASSPGGYTSYEQYF.

The rearrangement uses TRBV12-5 and TRBJ1-1. The CDR3 loop spans 13 amino acids. Germline CDR1 reads LGHNT; CDR2 reads FRNRAP. CDR3 residues: CASGLDGNTEASF.

V usage is TRBV11-3 and J usage is TRBJ2-5; TCRdb lists TRBD1, though no DNA is available to test this call. Germline CDR1 reads SGHNT; CDR2 reads YENEEA. This CDR3 spans 16 amino acids. CDR3 loop: CASSLPGQGEWETQYF.

The chain has TRBV29-1 and TRBJ2-1; TCRdb returns TRBD1, unconfirmable since there is no DNA. CDR1 is SQVTM and CDR2 is ANQGSEA in the germline V gene. CDR3 length equals 13 residues. This chain's CDR3 is CSVERGPNNEQFF.

The genes are TRBV29-1 and TRBJ2-7; no DNA is available, so the TRBD1 call from TCRdb remains unchecked. From germline, CDR1 is SQVTM and CDR2 ANQGSEA. The CDR3 is 14 residues long. CDR3 sequence reads: CSVEGPGGSYEQYF.

The chain recombines TRBV27 with TRBJ2-7; the D call of TRBD1 rests on TCRdb alone, since no DNA is present to check it. The CDR3 is 15 amino acids. CDR1 is MNHEY and CDR2 is SMNVEV in the germline V gene (reference sequence). CDR3 amino acids: CASSPRGQGSYEQYF.

This chain connects TRBV29-1 to TRBJ2-7; absent DNA, TCRdb's TRBD1 call cannot be checked. From germline, CDR1 is SQVTM and CDR2 ANQGSEA. The CDR3 has 11 amino acids. CDR3 protein: CSGTDSYEQYF.

This chain connects TRBV9 to TRBJ1-1. CDR1 is SGDLS and CDR2 is YYNGEE in the germline V gene. The CDR3 runs 13 residues. This CDR3 is CASSVEGWSEAFF. Filled out from reference TRBV9 and TRBJ1-1, the complete variable domain reads DSGVTQTPKHLITATGQRVTLRCSPRSGDLSVYWYQQSLDQGLQFLIQYYNGEERAKGNILERFSAQQFPDLHSELNLSSLELGDSALYFCASSVEGWSEAFFGQGTRLTVV.

V gene TRBV12-3 or TRBV12-4 combines with J gene TRBJ2-6. This CDR3 has 12 residues. The CDR3 loop reads CASAGGANVLTF.

The chain joins TRBV19 to TRBJ2-1. The CDR3 has 15 amino acids. The V gene's germline CDR1 is LNHDA and CDR2 SQIVND (reference sequence). The CDR3 is CASSIVAGAYNEQFF.